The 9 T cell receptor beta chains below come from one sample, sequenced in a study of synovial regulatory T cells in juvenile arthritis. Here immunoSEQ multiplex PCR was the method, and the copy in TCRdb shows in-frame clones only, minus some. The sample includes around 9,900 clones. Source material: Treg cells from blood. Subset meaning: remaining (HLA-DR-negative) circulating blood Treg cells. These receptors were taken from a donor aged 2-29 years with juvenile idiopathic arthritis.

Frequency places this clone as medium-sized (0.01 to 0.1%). CDR3 amino acids: CASSQVWGSSYEQYF. V and J are TRBV28 and TRBJ2-7. Looked up from germline, CDR1 is MDHEN and CDR2 is SYDVKM. The CDR3 runs to 15 residues. The nucleotide record is missing.

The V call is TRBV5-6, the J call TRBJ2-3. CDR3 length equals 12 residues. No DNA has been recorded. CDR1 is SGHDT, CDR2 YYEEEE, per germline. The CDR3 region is CASSLLADTQYF. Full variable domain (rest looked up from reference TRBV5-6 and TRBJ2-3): DAGVTQSPTHLIKTRGQQVTLRCSPKSGHDTVSWYQQALGQGPQFIFQYYEEEERQRGNFPDRFSGHQFPNYSSELNVNALLLGDSALYLCASSLLADTQYFGPGTRLTVL.

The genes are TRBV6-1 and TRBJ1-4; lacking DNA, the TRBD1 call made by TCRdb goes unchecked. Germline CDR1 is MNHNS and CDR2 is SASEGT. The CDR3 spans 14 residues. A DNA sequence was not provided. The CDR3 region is CASSLAGRPEKLFF.

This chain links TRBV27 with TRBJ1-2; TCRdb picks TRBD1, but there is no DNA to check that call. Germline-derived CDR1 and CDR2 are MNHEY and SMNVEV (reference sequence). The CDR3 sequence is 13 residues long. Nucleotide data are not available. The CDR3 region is CASSSGRLYGYTF.

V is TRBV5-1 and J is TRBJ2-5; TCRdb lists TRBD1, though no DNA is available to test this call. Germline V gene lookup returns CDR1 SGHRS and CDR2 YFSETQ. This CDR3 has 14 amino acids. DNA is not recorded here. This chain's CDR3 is CASALGHRQETQYF.

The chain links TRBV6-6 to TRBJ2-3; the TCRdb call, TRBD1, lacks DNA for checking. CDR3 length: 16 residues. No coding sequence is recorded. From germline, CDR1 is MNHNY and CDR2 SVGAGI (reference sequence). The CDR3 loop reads CASSYAPTGGEDTQYF.

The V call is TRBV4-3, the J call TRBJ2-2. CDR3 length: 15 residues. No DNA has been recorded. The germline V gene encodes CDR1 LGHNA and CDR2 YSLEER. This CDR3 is CASSHWTANTGELFF.

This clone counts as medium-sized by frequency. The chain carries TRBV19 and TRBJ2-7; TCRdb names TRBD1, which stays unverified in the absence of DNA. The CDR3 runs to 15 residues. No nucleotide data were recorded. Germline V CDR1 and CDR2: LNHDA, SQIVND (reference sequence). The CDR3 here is CASSRRGTGVYEQYF.

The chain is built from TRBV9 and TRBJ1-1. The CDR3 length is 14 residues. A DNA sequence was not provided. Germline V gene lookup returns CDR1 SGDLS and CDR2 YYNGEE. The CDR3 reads CASSQGGPGTEAFF.